The 21 T cell receptor beta chains given below trace back to one sample, sequenced in a study of blood T cell repertoires in COVID-19. Profiled with immunoSEQ multiplex PCR; TCRdb holds only in-frame clones, not every one. This sample carries 240,000 or so clones, about 80% of them seen once, and the ten largest clones take approximately 1.9%. The sample consisted of peripheral blood. The receptors come from a woman older than 75 with acute or convalescent COVID-19.

The CDR3 sequence is CASSSRQLAKNIQYF. Written as DNA, the CDR3 is TGTGCCAGCAGTTCCAGACAGCTAGCCAAAAACATTCAGTACTTC. The genes are TRBV28 and TRBJ2-4, with D maybe TRBD1 (5 bases). The CDR3 consists of 15 residues. V lost 4 bases, J lost 0 bases, and 10 bases lay in between. Germline V CDR1 and CDR2: MDHEN, SYDVKM.

This clone was detected a few times. The V and J genes are TRBV7-8 and TRBJ2-5; no clear D. Trimming took off 3 bases at V and 7 bases at J, with 9 bases between the two ends. Germline V CDR1 and CDR2: SGHVS, FQNEAQ. The CDR3 length is 12 residues. The CDR3 sequence is CASSFELMTQYF. The CDR3 DNA reads as TGTGCCAGCAGCTTTGAGCTAATGACCCAGTACTTC.

The chain uses TRBV11-2 and TRBJ2-4; D may be TRBD1 (6 bases). Germline V gene data show CDR1 as SGHAT and CDR2 as FQNNGV. This CDR3 comprises 17 residues. Trimming cost V 4 bases and J 4 bases, with 20 bases left between them. CDR3 coding DNA: TGTGCCAGCAGCTCCCCCCCGACAGGCGGAAAAAAAAACATTCAGTACTTC. Protein: CASSSPPTGGKKNIQYF.

This chain links TRBV4-2 with TRBJ1-2; TRBD1 aligns across 11 bases. This CDR3 region has 19 residues. V lost 1 base to trimming and J lost 3 bases; unmatched junction nucleotides: 13. Germline V CDR1 and CDR2: LGHNA, YNFKEQ. The CDR3 bases are TGTGCCAGCAGCCAAGTGACATTGTCCGGGACAGGGGGGGACTATGGCTACACCTTC. Protein product: CASSQVTLSGTGGDYGYTF.

The rearrangement joins TRBV5-4 to TRBJ2-5; a possible D gene is TRBD1 (6 bases). The CDR3 runs 14 residues. Germline V CDR1 and CDR2: SGHNT, YYREEE (reference sequence). Trimming took off 4 bases at V and 8 bases at J, with 18 bases between the two ends. The CDR3 region is CASSPPGQGNTQYF. CDR3 nucleotides: TGTGCCAGCAGCCCCCCGGGGCAGGGGAATACCCAGTACTTC.

The rearrangement uses TRBV29-1 and TRBJ2-7; 9 bases are shared with TRBD2. The V gene end was trimmed by 7 bases and the J gene end by 5 bases; junction bases not matched to a gene: 12. This CDR3 has 14 residues. The germline CDR1 and CDR2 sequences are SQVTM and ANQGSEA. The CDR3 nucleotides read TGCAGCGCGAGTTATAGCGGGAGCCGAAACGAGCAGTACTTC. It specifies CSASYSGSRNEQYF.

This clone was seen a single time. J is TRBJ2-1 and V is TRBV7-3, with 9 nucleotides matching TRBD2. Looked up from germline, CDR1 is SGHTA and CDR2 is FQGTGA. The J segment lost 9 bases and the V segment lost 2 bases, leaving 23 bases of the junction unmatched. There are 20 residues in the CDR3. The CDR3 region has the DNA TGTGCCAGCAGCTTATTAGCCTACACGGGGGGTAGCGGGAGTGTGTTTGAGCAGTTCTTC. Translation: CASSLLAYTGGSGSVFEQFF.

This chain joins TRBV12-3 or TRBV12-4 and TRBJ1-6, with 7 nucleotides matching TRBD1. J gave up 10 bases and V 0 bases, and 0 bases lay outside the gene matches. This CDR3 has 13 amino acids. The CDR3 loop reads CASSLAQGSPLHF. CDR3 in DNA: TGTGCCAGCAGTTTAGCACAGGGGTCACCCCTCCACTTT.

The chain uses TRBV6-5 and TRBJ1-1; TRBD1 aligns across 11 bases. V was clipped by 2 bases and J by 4 bases; unmatched bases: 3. This CDR3 comprises 15 residues. Per germline, CDR1 MNHEY and CDR2 SVGAGI. Here the CDR3 reads CASSYGTGGTTEAFF. The CDR3 bases are TGTGCCAGCAGTTACGGGACAGGGGGTACCACTGAAGCTTTCTTT.

This rearrangement joins TRBV19 to TRBJ2-2; 12 bases are a match to TRBD2. After removal of 3 bases from V and 0 bases from J, the junction contained 5 bases not matched to a gene. Germline V lookup: CDR1 LNHDA, CDR2 SQIVND (reference sequence). The CDR3 contains 18 residues. The CDR3 protein is CASSIRTSGKTNTGELFF. In DNA form, the CDR3 reads TGTGCCAGTAGTATCCGGACTAGCGGGAAGACGAACACCGGGGAGCTGTTTTTT.

The V and J genes are TRBV9 and TRBJ2-5; 8 bases line up with TRBD1. V shed 0 bases, J shed 7 bases, and the junction held 8 bases outside the gene matches. Looked up from germline, CDR1 is SGDLS and CDR2 is YYNGEE. The CDR3 sequence is 15 residues long. Here the CDR3 reads CASSVVGTGRGTQYF. As DNA, the CDR3 is TGTGCCAGCAGCGTAGTGGGGACAGGAAGAGGGACCCAGTACTTC.

The chain joins TRBV15 to TRBJ2-1, with a tentative D call TRBD2 (5 bases). The length of the CDR3 is 16 residues. V shed 5 bases and J shed 3 bases, with 17 bases lying between them. CDR1 and CDR2 from the germline V gene are LNHNV and YYDKDF (reference sequence). The chain's CDR3 is CATSEFGVNFYNEQFF. CDR3 coding DNA: TGTGCCACCAGCGAATTCGGGGTAAATTTCTACAATGAGCAGTTCTTC.

The chain couples TRBV5-1 to TRBJ2-3; tentatively, D is TRBD1 (7 bases). Germline V gene lookup returns CDR1 SGHRS and CDR2 YFSETQ. Trimming removed 0 bases at V and 6 bases at J, with 23 bases between. The CDR3 consists of 18 residues. The DNA for the CDR3 is TGCGCCAGCAGCTTGGCACTTGAATCGGCAGGGGGGTGGGATACGCAGTATTTT. It yields the protein CASSLALESAGGWDTQYF.

This clone was detected a few times. The chain employs TRBV7-6 and TRBJ2-1; maybe TRBD2 (5 bases). Germline CDR1 is SGHVS and CDR2 is FNYEAQ. The CDR3 covers 16 residues. Deletions cut 2 bases from V and 4 bases from J, with 15 bases between. The CDR3 sequence: CASSLRDGSGYNEQFF. CDR3 sequence (DNA): TGTGCCAGCAGCTTACGAGATGGGTCGGGATACAATGAGCAGTTCTTC.

The rearrangement links TRBV2 to TRBJ2-2, with 7 bases aligning to TRBD2. With V trimmed by 6 bases and J by 6 bases, 4 bases remained unmatched. This CDR3 region has 13 residues. The germline CDR1 and CDR2 sequences are SNHLY and FYNNEI. The CDR3 here is CASSQGGAGELFF. CDR3 DNA sequence: TGTGCCAGCAGCCAGGGAGGGGCCGGGGAGCTGTTTTTT.

V gene TRBV28 combines with J gene TRBJ1-2; 8 bases align to TRBD1. CDR3 length equals 18 residues. Per the germline V gene, CDR1 is MDHEN and CDR2 is SYDVKM. V lost 6 bases and J lost 10; bases outside the gene matches: 25. CDR3 loop: CASSQVGIRTGPLYYYTF. The CDR3 DNA reads as TGTGCCAGCAGCCAAGTTGGGATAAGGACAGGGCCACTGTATTACTACACCTTC.

The J gene is TRBJ1-1, the V gene TRBV7-2, with unresolved D. Germline assignment: CDR1 SGHTA and CDR2 FQGNSA. The V end was cut by 2 bases, the J end by 2 bases, with 12 bases between. The CDR3 has 15 residues. The CDR3 protein is CASSLSPGRNTEAFF. The CDR3 bases are TGTGCCAGCAGCTTATCGCCGGGGAGAAACACTGAAGCTTTCTTT.

CDR3 nucleotides: TGTGCCAGCAGTGAATTCCTAGACTATGGCTACACCTTC. Encoded protein: CASSEFLDYGYTF. The gene calls are TRBV6-1 and TRBJ1-2; no firm D call. Germline lookup yields CDR1 MNHNS and CDR2 SASEGT. This CDR3 has 13 residues. V lost 2 bases, J lost 3 bases, and 7 bases lay in between.

The genes are TRBV5-1 and TRBJ2-3; maybe TRBD1 (6 bases). V lost 4 bases to trimming and J lost 7 bases, with 10 bases between them. The germline gives CDR1 SGHRS, CDR2 YFSETQ. This CDR3 region has 12 residues. The CDR3 nucleotides read TGCGCCAGCAGCCTGGGGGCGAATACGCAGTATTTT. Its protein is CASSLGANTQYF.

This clone has only one observation. This rearrangement joins TRBV30 to TRBJ2-5; TRBD2 matches at 10 bases. The length of the CDR3 is 17 residues. The germline V gene has CDR1 GTSNPN and CDR2 SVGIG (reference sequence). J gave up 5 bases and V 0 bases, and 12 bases lay outside the gene matches. The CDR3 sequence: CAWSVLGSGRSRETQYF. CDR3 DNA: TGTGCCTGGAGTGTACTAGGTAGCGGGAGGTCCCGGGAGACCCAGTACTTC.

V is TRBV30 and J is TRBJ2-1; 10 bases are a match to TRBD2. V gave up 2 bases and J gave up 5 bases; unmatched junction bases: 18. This CDR3 contains 19 residues. CDR1 GTSNPN and CDR2 SVGIG come from the germline V gene (reference sequence). In nucleotides, the CDR3 is TGTGCCTGGAGTCCCGGCCTTCTAGCGGGAGCGGCACCCCACAATGAGCAGTTCTTC. It translates to CAWSPGLLAGAAPHNEQFF. The full variable domain, its missing parts supplied by reference TRBV30 and TRBJ2-1, is SQTIHQWPATLVQPVGSPLSLECTVEGTSNPNLYWYRQAAGRGLQLLFYSVGIGQISSEVPQNLSASRPQDRQFILSSKKLLLSDSGFYLCAWSPGLLAGAAPHNEQFFGPGTRLTVL.